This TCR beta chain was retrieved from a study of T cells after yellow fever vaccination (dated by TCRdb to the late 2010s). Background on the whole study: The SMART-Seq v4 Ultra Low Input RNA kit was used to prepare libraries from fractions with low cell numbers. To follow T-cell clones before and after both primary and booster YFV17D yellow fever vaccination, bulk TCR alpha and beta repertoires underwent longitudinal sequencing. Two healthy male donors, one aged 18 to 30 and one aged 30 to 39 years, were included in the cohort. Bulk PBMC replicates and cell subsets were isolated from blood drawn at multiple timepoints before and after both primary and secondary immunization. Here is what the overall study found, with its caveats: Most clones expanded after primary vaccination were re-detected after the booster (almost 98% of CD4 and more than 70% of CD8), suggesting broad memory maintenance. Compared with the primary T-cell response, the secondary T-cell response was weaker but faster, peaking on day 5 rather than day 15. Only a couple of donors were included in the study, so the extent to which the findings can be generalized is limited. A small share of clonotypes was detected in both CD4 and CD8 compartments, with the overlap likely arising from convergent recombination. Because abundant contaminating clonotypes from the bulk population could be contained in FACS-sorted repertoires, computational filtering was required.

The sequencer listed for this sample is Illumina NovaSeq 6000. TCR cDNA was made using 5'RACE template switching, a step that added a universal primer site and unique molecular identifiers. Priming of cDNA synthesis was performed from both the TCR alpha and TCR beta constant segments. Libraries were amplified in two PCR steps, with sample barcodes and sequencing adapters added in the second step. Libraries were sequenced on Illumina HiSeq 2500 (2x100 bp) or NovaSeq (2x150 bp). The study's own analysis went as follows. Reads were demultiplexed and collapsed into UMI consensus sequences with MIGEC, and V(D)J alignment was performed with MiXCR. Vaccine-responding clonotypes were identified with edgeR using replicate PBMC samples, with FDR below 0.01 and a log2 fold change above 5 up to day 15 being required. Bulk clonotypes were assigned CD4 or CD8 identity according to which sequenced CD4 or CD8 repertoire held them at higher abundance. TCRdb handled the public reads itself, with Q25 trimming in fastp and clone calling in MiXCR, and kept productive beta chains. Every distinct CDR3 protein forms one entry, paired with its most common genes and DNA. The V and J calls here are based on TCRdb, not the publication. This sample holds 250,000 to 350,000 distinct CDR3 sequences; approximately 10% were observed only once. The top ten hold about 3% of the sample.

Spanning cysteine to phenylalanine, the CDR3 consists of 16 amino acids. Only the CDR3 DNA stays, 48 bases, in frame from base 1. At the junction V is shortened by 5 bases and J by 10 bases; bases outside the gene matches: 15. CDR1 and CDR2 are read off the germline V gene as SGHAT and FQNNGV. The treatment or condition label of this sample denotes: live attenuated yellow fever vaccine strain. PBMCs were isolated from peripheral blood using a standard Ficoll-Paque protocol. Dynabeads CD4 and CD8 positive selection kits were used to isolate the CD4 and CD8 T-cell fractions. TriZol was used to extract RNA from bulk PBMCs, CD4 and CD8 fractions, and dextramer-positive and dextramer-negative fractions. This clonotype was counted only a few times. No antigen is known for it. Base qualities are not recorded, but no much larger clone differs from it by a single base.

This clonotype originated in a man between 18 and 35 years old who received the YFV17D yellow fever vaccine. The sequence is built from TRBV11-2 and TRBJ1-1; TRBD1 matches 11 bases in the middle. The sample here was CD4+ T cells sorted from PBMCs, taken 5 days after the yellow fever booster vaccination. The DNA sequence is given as TGTGCCAGCAGCCCTCGGGACAGGGGGTCAAGTAAGGGAGCTTTCTTT. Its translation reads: CASSPRDRGSSKGAFF.